The rows below give T cell receptor beta chains drawn from one sample of a study of CXCR3 chemokines and chemotherapy response in bladder cancer. TCRdb re-derived calls from the PCR reads in MiXCR, one entry per CDR3 protein. The sample consists of about 9,000 distinct CDR3 sequences, approximately 22% of them appearing once. This specimen was taken from a patient whose treatment included neoadjuvant chemotherapy. These receptors all come from a human donor with bladder cancer that did not respond to neoadjuvant chemotherapy. CDR3s include the opening cysteine and the closing phenylalanine or tryptophan. Each record gives: clone size, V gene, D gene, J gene, CDR3 protein, CDR3 DNA. The D gene is left open where the match is weak. Expanded clones get a size class; other rows say once, few or many, or leave the size out.

size: NA; V: TRBV20-1; D: NA; J: TRBJ1-4; CDR3: CSARGPQGEKLFF; DNA: TGCAGTGCTAGAGGACCTCAGGGTGAAAAACTGTTTTTT
size: many; V: TRBV2; D: NA; J: TRBJ1-3; CDR3: CASSEGGNTIYF; DNA: TGTGCCAGCAGTGAGGGTGGAAACACCATATATTTT
size: many; V: TRBV6-6; D: NA; J: TRBJ2-5; CDR3: CASSSASPGQQETQYF; DNA: TGTGCCAGCAGTTCCGCCTCACCCGGACAGCAAGAGACCCAGTACTTC
size: many; V: TRBV12-3/TRBV12-4; D: TRBD2; J: TRBJ2-2; CDR3: CASSPRRSGTSGGANTGELFF; DNA: TGTGCCAGCAGCCCGAGGAGATCCGGGACTAGCGGGGGGGCCAACACCGGGGAGCTGTTTTTT
size: NA; V: TRBV2; D: NA; J: TRBJ1-1; CDR3: CASSEGVGTEAFF; DNA: TGTGCCAGCAGTGAGGGGGTGGGGACTGAAGCTTTCTTT
size: NA; V: TRBV6-1; D: TRBD1; J: TRBJ1-2; CDR3: CASPGQGSGYTF; DNA: TGTGCCAGCCCCGGACAGGGAAGCGGCTACACCTTC
size: many; V: TRBV15; D: TRBD2; J: TRBJ2-1; CDR3: CATSRDPSGGISSYNEQFF; DNA: TGTGCCACCAGCAGAGATCCTAGCGGGGGGATTAGCTCCTACAATGAGCAGTTCTTC
size: large; V: TRBV6-1; D: NA; J: TRBJ1-5; CDR3: CASSENPVDRPQHF; DNA: TGTGCCAGCAGTGAAAATCCCGTTGACAGGCCCCAGCATTTT
size: NA; V: TRBV18; D: TRBD1; J: TRBJ2-1; CDR3: CASSPGQGTGNEQFF; DNA: TGTGCCAGCTCACCGGGACAGGGAACGGGCAATGAGCAGTTCTTC
size: many; V: TRBV7-2; D: TRBD2; J: TRBJ2-3; CDR3: CASSLGPRGGGTDTQYF; DNA: TGTGCCAGCAGCTTAGGGCCGCGGGGCGGGGGGACAGATACGCAGTATTTT
size: many; V: TRBV20-1; D: TRBD2; J: TRBJ2-3; CDR3: CSAPPGLAGLDTQYF; DNA: TGCAGTGCCCCGCCCGGACTAGCGGGCTTAGATACGCAGTATTTT
size: NA; V: TRBV7-3; D: TRBD1; J: TRBJ2-3; CDR3: CASSLLGQGIDTQYF; DNA: TGTGCCAGCAGCTTACTGGGACAGGGGATAGATACGCAGTATTTT
size: NA; V: TRBV5-4; D: TRBD1; J: TRBJ2-3; CDR3: CASSLGQGQEDTQYF; DNA: TGTGCCAGCAGCTTGGGACAGGGTCAGGAAGATACGCAGTATTTT
size: many; V: TRBV12-3/TRBV12-4; D: NA; J: TRBJ2-7; CDR3: CASSGQTGSYEQYF; DNA: TGTGCCAGCAGTGGTCAAACGGGATCCTACGAGCAGTACTTC
size: many; V: TRBV5-4; D: TRBD1; J: TRBJ1-1; CDR3: CASSSGQGGYTEAFF; DNA: TGTGCCAGCAGCTCAGGACAGGGAGGATACACTGAAGCTTTCTTT
size: medium-sized; V: TRBV7-2; D: TRBD1; J: TRBJ1-2; CDR3: CASSLRDRAGYTF; DNA: TGTGCCAGCAGCTTACGGGACAGGGCTGGCTACACCTTC
size: many; V: TRBV24-1; D: NA; J: TRBJ1-3; CDR3: CATSSKVNGNTIYF; DNA: TGTGCCACCAGTTCTAAGGTAAACGGAAACACCATATATTTT
size: many; V: TRBV20-1; D: NA; J: TRBJ1-2; CDR3: CSARGRQDYTF; DNA: TGCAGTGCTAGAGGCCGACAGGACTACACCTTC
size: large; V: TRBV6-2/TRBV6-3; D: TRBD1; J: TRBJ1-1; CDR3: CASSRTGGLTEAFF; DNA: TGTGCCAGCAGTCGTACAGGGGGTTTGACTGAAGCTTTCTTT
size: medium-sized; V: TRBV7-2; D: NA; J: TRBJ1-6; CDR3: CASSLAEAGWGNSPLHF; DNA: TGTGCCAGCAGCTTAGCGGAGGCGGGATGGGGCAATTCACCTCTCCACTTT
size: many; V: TRBV20-1; D: NA; J: TRBJ2-7; CDR3: CSARDSRRPAVSEQYF; DNA: TGCAGTGCTAGAGATTCTAGGCGTCCTGCGGTCTCCGAGCAGTACTTC
size: many; V: TRBV5-6; D: NA; J: TRBJ2-2; CDR3: CASSSGTRDTGELFF; DNA: TGTGCCAGCAGTTCCGGGACACGGGACACCGGGGAGCTGTTTTTT
size: many; V: TRBV7-9; D: TRBD1; J: TRBJ1-1; CDR3: CASSLTGGAGNTEAFF; DNA: TGTGCCAGCAGCCTGACAGGGGGCGCCGGGAACACTGAAGCTTTCTTT
size: large; V: TRBV6-6; D: NA; J: TRBJ1-2; CDR3: CASSSNGAGPGNYGYTF; DNA: TGTGCCAGCAGTTCTAACGGGGCAGGACCAGGGAACTATGGCTACACCTTC
size: many; V: TRBV18; D: TRBD1; J: TRBJ2-2; CDR3: CASSSTGGFPGELFF; DNA: TGTGCCAGCTCATCTACAGGGGGCTTTCCCGGGGAGCTGTTTTTT
size: medium-sized; V: TRBV6-2/TRBV6-3; D: NA; J: TRBJ1-1; CDR3: CASSSGFTTEAFF; DNA: TGTGCCAGCAGTTCCGGGTTTACCACTGAAGCTTTCTTT
size: few; V: TRBV20-1; D: TRBD1; J: TRBJ2-1; CDR3: CSARDQVRGPQFF; DNA: TGCAGTGCTAGAGATCAGGTTAGGGGGCCTCAGTTCTTC
size: NA; V: TRBV19; D: NA; J: TRBJ1-2; CDR3: CASSMQDTALSNYGYTF; DNA: TGTGCCAGTAGTATGCAGGACACGGCCCTATCTAACTATGGCTACACCTTC
size: many; V: TRBV25-1; D: TRBD1; J: TRBJ1-4; CDR3: CASSFSRGRGEKLFF; DNA: TGTGCCAGCAGTTTCTCTAGGGGGCGCGGTGAAAAACTGTTTTTT